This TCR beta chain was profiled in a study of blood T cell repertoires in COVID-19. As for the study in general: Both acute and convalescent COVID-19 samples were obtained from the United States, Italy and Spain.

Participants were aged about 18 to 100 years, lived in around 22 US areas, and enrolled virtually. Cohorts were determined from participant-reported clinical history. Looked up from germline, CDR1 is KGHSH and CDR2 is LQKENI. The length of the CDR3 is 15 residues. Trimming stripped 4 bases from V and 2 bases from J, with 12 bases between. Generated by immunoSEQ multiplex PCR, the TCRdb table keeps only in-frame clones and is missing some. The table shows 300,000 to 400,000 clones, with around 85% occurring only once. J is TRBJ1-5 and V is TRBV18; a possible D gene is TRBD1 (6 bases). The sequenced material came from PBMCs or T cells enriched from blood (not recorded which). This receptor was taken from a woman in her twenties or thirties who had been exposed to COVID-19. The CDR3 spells CASSLTGRGNQPQHF. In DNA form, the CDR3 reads TGTGCCAGCTCACTTACAGGGAGAGGCAATCAGCCCCAGCATTTT.